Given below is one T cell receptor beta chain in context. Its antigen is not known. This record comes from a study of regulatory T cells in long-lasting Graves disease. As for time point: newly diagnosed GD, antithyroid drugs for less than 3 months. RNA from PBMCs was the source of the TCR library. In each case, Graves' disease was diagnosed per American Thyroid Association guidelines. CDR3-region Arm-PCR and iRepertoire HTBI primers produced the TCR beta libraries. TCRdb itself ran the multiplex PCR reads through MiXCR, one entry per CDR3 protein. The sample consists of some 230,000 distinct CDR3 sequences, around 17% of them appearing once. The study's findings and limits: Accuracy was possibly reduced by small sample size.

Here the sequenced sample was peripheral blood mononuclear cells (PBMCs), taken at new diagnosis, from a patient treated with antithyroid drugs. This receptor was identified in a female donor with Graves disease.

CDR3 loop: CASSYSAAGTDTQYF. Here the CDR3 DNA reads TGTGCCAGCAGTTACTCGGCGGCGGGGACAGATACGCAGTATTTT. The genes are TRBV6-2 or TRBV6-3 and TRBJ2-3; D perhaps matches TRBD2 (6 bases). CDR1 and CDR2 (germline): MNHEY, SVGEGT. This CDR3 contains 15 residues. The V end lost 0 bases, the J end lost 3 bases, and 10 bases lay between the germline ends.